The rows below give T cell receptor beta chains drawn from one sample of a study of technical replicates of blood from several donors. Profiled with immunoSEQ multiplex PCR; TCRdb holds only in-frame clones, not every one. The sample consists of approximately 70,000 clones, about 97% of them appearing once. Sequencing was performed on T cells isolated from PBMCs. The receptors derive from a human donor in good health. CDR3s include the opening cysteine and the closing phenylalanine or tryptophan. Each record gives: D gene, V gene, clone size, J gene, CDR3 protein, CDR3 DNA. The D gene is left open where the match is weak. Expanded clones are given a class, and other clones once, few, many or no size at all.

>TRBD2|TRBV7-9|-|TRBJ2-1
CASSLFLGTTDEQFF
TGTGCCAGCAGCTTATTCCTTGGGACTACCGATGAGCAGTTCTTC
>TRBD2|TRBV6-1|-|TRBJ2-5
CASSERVSGRGETQYF
TGTGCCAGCAGTGAACGGGTTAGCGGGAGAGGTGAGACCCAGTACTTC
>-|TRBV9|-|TRBJ1-1
CASSVAPTGTLEAFF
TGTGCCAGCAGCGTAGCACCGACAGGAACCTTAGAAGCTTTCTTT
>TRBD2|TRBV2|-|TRBJ2-7
CASSWRGALASYEQYF
TGTGCCAGCAGTTGGCGGGGGGCGTTAGCCTCCTACGAGCAGTACTTC
>-|TRBV7-6|once|TRBJ1-3
CASSLTGFGNTIYF
TGTGCCAGCAGCTTAACAGGGTTTGGAAACACCATATATTTT
>-|TRBV7-2|-|TRBJ2-1
CASSARARGNEQFF
TGTGCCAGCAGCGCAAGGGCTAGGGGGAATGAGCAGTTCTTC
>-|TRBV7-2|-|TRBJ2-5
CASSSRSLSETQYF
TGTGCCAGCAGCTCACGGAGTTTGTCTGAGACCCAGTACTTC
>TRBD2|TRBV7-6|-|TRBJ2-5
CASSLDPWGGRAKETQYF
TGTGCCAGCAGCTTAGACCCTTGGGGCGGGAGGGCCAAGGAGACCCAGTACTTC
>-|TRBV28|-|TRBJ1-1
CASSFYGGLTRNTEAFF
TGTGCCAGCAGTTTTTATGGTGGGCTAACCAGGAACACTGAAGCTTTCTTT
>-|TRBV9|-|TRBJ1-5
CASSARIDQPQHF
TGTGCCAGCAGCGCTAGGATTGATCAGCCCCAGCATTTT
>-|TRBV7-9|-|TRBJ2-5
CASSPYPETQYF
TGTGCCAGCAGCCCCTACCCGGAGACCCAGTACTTC
>-|TRBV30|few|TRBJ2-4
CAWSVQGNIQYF
TGTGCCTGGAGTGTACAGGGAAACATTCAGTACTTC
>TRBD1|TRBV6-5|-|TRBJ1-1
CASTRKTGWDAEAFF
TGTGCCAGCACACGTAAGACAGGGTGGGACGCTGAAGCTTTCTTT
>TRBD1|TRBV10-3|-|TRBJ2-7
CAISPAGQGPYEQYF
TGTGCCATCAGTCCTGCGGGACAGGGTCCCTACGAGCAGTACTTC
>TRBD2|TRBV6-5|-|TRBJ2-7
CASSYSATSGRPEQYF
TGTGCCAGCAGTTACTCGGCAACTAGCGGGAGGCCCGAGCAGTACTTC
>-|TRBV11-3|-|TRBJ1-5
CASSFGNQPQHF
TGTGCCAGCAGCTTCGGCAATCAGCCCCAGCATTTT
>TRBD1|TRBV16|-|TRBJ2-7
CASSQQTVGTGYF
TGTGCCAGCAGCCAACAAACTGTCGGGACAGGGTACTTC
>TRBD1|TRBV18|-|TRBJ2-7
CASSEDRDEQYF
TGTGCCAGCTCAGAAGACAGGGACGAGCAGTACTTC
>-|TRBV7-9|-|TRBJ2-7
CASSPLLSSYEQYF
TGTGCCAGCAGCCCCCTCCTCAGCTCCTACGAGCAGTACTTC